This TCR beta chain was sequenced for a study of blood T cell repertoires in COVID-19. Study overall: Some COVID-19 samples were acute and others convalescent; all came from the United States, Italy and Spain.

There are 14 residues in the CDR3. The germline V and J ends were trimmed by 2 bases and 0 bases, with 5 bases remaining between them. Germline V gene data show CDR1 as LNHDA and CDR2 as SQIVND (reference sequence). Generated by immunoSEQ multiplex PCR, the TCRdb table keeps only in-frame clones and is missing some. The sample contains roughly 250,000 clones, 65% to 85% of which appear only once. This clone showed up just once. Sequenced: peripheral blood. The rearrangement joins TRBV19 to TRBJ2-4; no definite D call. The receptor's source is a woman aged 40 to 50 who had recovered from COVID-19. CDR3 sequence: CASSIQSAKNIQYF. The CDR3 DNA reads as TGTGCCAGTAGTATACAGTCAGCCAAAAACATTCAGTACTTC.